Presented here are 2 T cell receptor beta chains from one specimen sequenced in a study of CD8+ T cells in alopecia areata. The sequencing template was cDNA reverse transcribed from extracted RNA. Produced via immunoSEQ multiplex PCR; TCRdb's table is partial and in-frame only. This table holds 200,000 or so clones, 58% found once. Treatment reported: oral pan-JAK inhibitor, 5-10 mg twice daily. The starting material was CD4+ T cells sorted from blood, obtained at week 24, from a patient treated with tofacitinib. The receptors derive from a human donor with alopecia areata.

This clone was counted once. The chain joins TRBV15 to TRBJ1-3; TRBD1 matches at 9 bases. The CDR3 sequence is 15 residues long. In germline, CDR1 is LNHNV, CDR2 YYDKDF (reference sequence). V dropped 3 bases and J dropped 1; count of bases not matched to a gene: 1. Here the CDR3 DNA reads TGTGCCACCAGCAGTGACAGGGGGTCTGGAAACACCATATATTTT. It translates to CATSSDRGSGNTIYF.

This clone was seen only once. One end of the junction varies from germline; a read error may be responsible. The chain is built from TRBV18 and TRBJ2-1; the match to TRBD2 covers 10 bases. CDR1 and CDR2 (germline): KGHSH, LQKENI. This CDR3 region has 14 residues. CDR3 amino acids: CASSPPSAGGRLVF. Written as DNA, the CDR3 is TGTGCCAGCTCACCACCTTCAGCGGGAGGGCGTTTGGTCTTC. The full variable domain, completed using reference TRBV18 and TRBJ2-1, is NAGVMQNPRHLVRRRGQEARLRCSPMKGHSHVYWYRQLPEEGLKFMVYLQKENIIDESGMPKERFSAEFPKEGPSILRIQQVVRGDSAAYFCASSPPSAGGRLVFGPGTRLTVL.